The 20 T cell receptor beta chains presented below share a single source sample, sequenced in a study of blood T cell repertoires in COVID-19. Some clones are missing from TCRdb's copy, which holds only in-frame ones; the method was immunoSEQ multiplex PCR. Seen here are 200,000 or so clones, almost 85% observed once, and the top ten hold 6.9%. Sequencing input: peripheral blood. Source of these receptors: a human donor with acute or convalescent COVID-19. The donor label of this sample is uncertain.

The CDR3 spells CASHQGRGSNEKLFF. CDR3 DNA sequence: TGTGCCAGTCATCAGGGTAGGGGGTCTAATGAAAAACTGTTTTTT. This chain joins TRBV19 and TRBJ1-4; a possible D gene is TRBD1 (6 bases). Germline values: CDR1 LNHDA, CDR2 SQIVND (reference sequence). V lost 8 bases to trimming and J lost 3 bases, with 16 bases between them. The CDR3 is made up of 15 amino acids.

The rearrangement uses TRBV27 and TRBJ2-2; possible D gene TRBD1, 6 bases. Trimming took 3 bases from V and 7 from J, leaving 12 bases between them. The germline gives CDR1 MNHEY, CDR2 SMNVEV (reference sequence). The CDR3 loop spans 14 amino acids. The CDR3 sequence: CASSFRQGSGELFF. As DNA, the CDR3 is TGTGCCAGCAGTTTCAGGCAGGGGAGCGGGGAGCTGTTTTTT.

The chain uses TRBV7-9 and TRBJ2-3, with 14 nucleotides matching TRBD2. Germline CDR1 reads SEHNR; CDR2 reads FQNEAQ (reference sequence). The V gene end was trimmed by 4 bases and the J gene end by 4 bases; junction bases not matched to a gene: 7. This CDR3 is 17 amino acids long. Here the CDR3 reads CASSSGLAGVNSDTQYF. CDR3 nucleotides: TGTGCCAGCAGCTCGGGACTAGCGGGAGTTAACTCAGATACGCAGTATTTT.

For the CDR3, the DNA is TGTGCCAGTAGTATCGGACAGGAGGGTGAAGCTTTCTTT. Its translation: CASSIGQEGEAFF. The chain couples TRBV19 to TRBJ1-1; 7 bases line up with TRBD1. The CDR3 is made up of 13 amino acids. Unmatched junction bases numbered 5, after V lost 3 bases and J lost 7 bases. Germline V CDR1 and CDR2: LNHDA, SQIVND (reference sequence). The variable domain in full, with the rest retrieved from reference TRBV19 and TRBJ1-1, is DGGITQSPKYLFRKEGQNVTLSCEQNLNHDAMYWYRQDPGQGLRLIYYSQIVNDFQKGDIAEGYSVSREKKESFPLTVTSAQKNPTAFYLCASSIGQEGEAFFGQGTRLTVV.

This chain joins TRBV19 and TRBJ1-5; unclear D gene. Germline V lookup: CDR1 LNHDA, CDR2 SQIVND (reference sequence). CDR3 size: 16 residues. V lost 1 base to trimming and J lost 2 bases, with 12 bases between them. The CDR3 sequence: CASSIGGGRRNQPQHF. CDR3 DNA: TGTGCCAGTAGTATAGGAGGAGGGCGTCGCAATCAGCCCCAGCATTTT.

The J gene is TRBJ1-4, the V gene TRBV6-1; 7 bases align to TRBD1. This CDR3 is built from 14 residues. V shed 8 bases and J 3 bases; nucleotides not matched to a gene: 6. Germline V gene data show CDR1 as MNHNS and CDR2 as SASEGT. For the CDR3, the DNA is TGTGCCAGCTCCCCCGGGACAGCTAATGAAAAACTGTTTTTT. Translating it yields CASSPGTANEKLFF.

This clone came up a few times. The chain uses TRBV2 and TRBJ1-2; the D gene is possibly TRBD1 (6 bases). Germline V gene lookup returns CDR1 SNHLY and CDR2 FYNNEI. The V gene lost 2 bases and the J gene lost 6 bases, with 13 bases spanning the gap. The CDR3 length is 14 residues. CDR3 in DNA: TGTGCCAGCAGTGAACTCGGCAGGGGAGATGGCTACACCTTC. It translates to CASSELGRGDGYTF.

The V and J genes are TRBV5-6 and TRBJ1-2, with a tentative D call TRBD1 (5 bases). The length of the CDR3 is 14 residues. From germline, CDR1 is SGHDT and CDR2 YYEEEE. V lost 4 bases and J 2 bases, leaving 12 bases between the germline ends. CDR3 sequence: CASSPMGRNYGYTF. Here the CDR3 DNA reads TGTGCCAGCAGCCCGATGGGGCGGAACTATGGCTACACCTTC.

The chain is built from TRBV7-2 and TRBJ1-5; TRBD1 matches at 8 bases. V shed 3 bases and J 5 bases; nucleotides not matched to a gene: 3. The CDR3 runs 14 residues. Germline CDR1 is SGHTA and CDR2 is FQGNSA. The CDR3 sequence is CASSFAGGYQPQHF. In DNA, the CDR3 is TGTGCCAGCAGCTTTGCAGGGGGCTATCAGCCCCAGCATTTT.

The rearrangement uses TRBV5-1 and TRBJ1-2; the match to TRBD1 covers 8 bases. This CDR3 is 14 amino acids long. V was clipped by 4 bases and J by 6 bases; unmatched bases: 8. Looked up from germline, CDR1 is SGHRS and CDR2 is YFSETQ. CDR3 sequence: CASSRLPGGNGYTF. CDR3 sequence (DNA): TGCGCCAGCAGCCGACTACCAGGGGGCAATGGCTACACCTTC.

The chain couples TRBV10-3 to TRBJ1-5; D is ambiguous. This CDR3 has 14 residues. Deletions cut 2 bases from V and 4 bases from J, with 9 bases between. Germline V CDR1 and CDR2: ENHRY, SYGVKD. DNA for the CDR3: TGTGCCATCAGTGAGGTCAACTTTAATCAGCCCCAGCATTTT. Encoded protein: CAISEVNFNQPQHF.

This clone was counted between two and nine times. This chain links TRBV12-3 or TRBV12-4 with TRBJ1-2; no clear D gene. V was cut by 1 base and J by 6 bases, with 9 bases left in between. The CDR3 has 13 amino acids. CDR3 in DNA: TGTGCCAGCAGTTTAGGCCCAGCGCATGGCTACACCTTC. It encodes CASSLGPAHGYTF.

This clone turned up a few times. The gene calls are TRBV7-2 and TRBJ1-2; weak D call: TRBD1 (6 bases). CDR1 SGHTA and CDR2 FQGNSA come from the germline V gene. Trimming shortened V by 2 bases and J by 0 bases, and 16 bases separated the two germline ends. The CDR3 is made up of 17 amino acids. CDR3 loop: CASSLWPQQGANYGYTF. CDR3 nucleotides: TGTGCCAGCAGCTTATGGCCACAACAGGGTGCTAACTATGGCTACACCTTC. Complete variable domain (other parts from reference TRBV7-2 and TRBJ1-2): GAGVSQSPSNKVTEKGKDVELRCDPISGHTALYWYRQSLGQGLEFLIYFQGNSAPDKSGLPSDRFSAERTGGSVSTLTIQRTQQEDSAVYLCASSLWPQQGANYGYTFGSGTRLTVV.

This rearrangement joins TRBV7-9 to TRBJ2-7, with 7 bases fitting TRBD1. The junction had 9 bases not matched to a gene; V was cut back by 6 bases and J by 7 bases. Germline V gene lookup returns CDR1 SEHNR and CDR2 FQNEAQ (reference sequence). CDR3 length: 13 amino acids. DNA for the CDR3: TGTGCCAGCAGATCGGACAGGTCGCGGGAGCAGTACTTC. Amino acid sequence: CASRSDRSREQYF.

The V gene is TRBV28, the J gene TRBJ1-6, with 10 bases lining up with TRBD1. The V gene's germline CDR1 is MDHEN and CDR2 SYDVKM. The CDR3 runs 16 residues. Losses at the gene ends were 7 bases for V and 9 bases for J; bases not matched to a gene: 12. The CDR3 loop reads CASTAGGTGASSPLHF. In nucleotides, the CDR3 is TGTGCCAGCACCGCCGGGGGGACAGGGGCTTCTTCACCCCTCCACTTT.

The rearrangement joins TRBV11-2 to TRBJ2-7; possible D gene TRBD1, 5 bases. V dropped 5 bases and J dropped 3 bases, with 14 bases sitting between them. CDR1 SGHAT and CDR2 FQNNGV come from the germline V gene. The CDR3 totals 14 residues. The DNA for the CDR3 is TGTGCCAGCAGCCCTCAAGCGACAGTCTACGAGCAGTACTTC. It specifies CASSPQATVYEQYF.

V is TRBV2 and J is TRBJ2-4; 9 nucleotides match TRBD2. Germline V gene lookup returns CDR1 SNHLY and CDR2 FYNNEI. With V trimmed by 5 bases and J by 1 base, 6 bases remained unmatched. CDR3 length: 16 amino acids. CDR3 DNA sequence: TGTGCCAGCAGTATGAGCGGGGGGCTTGCCAAAAACATTCAGTACTTC. Amino acids: CASSMSGGLAKNIQYF.

The V call is TRBV7-9, the J call TRBJ2-5, with TRBD2 identical over 11 bases. The V gene's germline CDR1 is SEHNR and CDR2 FQNEAQ (reference sequence). The trim removed 5 bases at V and 4 bases at J, leaving 6 bases unmatched. The CDR3 length is 15 residues. CDR3 DNA: TGTGCCAGCAGCCCTAGACTAGCGGGATCAGAGACCCAGTACTTC. Protein product: CASSPRLAGSETQYF.

This clone was seen a single time. The chain couples TRBV14 to TRBJ2-1; the match to TRBD2 covers 11 bases. The CDR3 sequence is 16 residues long. From germline, CDR1 is SGHDN and CDR2 FVKESK. The junction had 6 bases not matched to a gene; V was cut back by 2 bases and J by 6 bases. The CDR3 sequence: CASSQQLAGVGNEQFF. As DNA, the CDR3 is TGTGCCAGCAGCCAACAACTAGCGGGAGTCGGCAATGAGCAGTTCTTC. Full variable domain (remainder filled in from reference TRBV14 and TRBJ2-1): EAGVTQFPSHSVIEKGQTVTLRCDPISGHDNLYWYRRVMGKEIKFLLHFVKESKQDESGMPNNRFLAERTGGTYSTLKVQPAELEDSGVYFCASSQQLAGVGNEQFFGPGTRLTVL.

This clone was seen a few times. The rearrangement links TRBV2 to TRBJ1-5; a weak D match, TRBD1 (6 bases). This CDR3 has 14 amino acids. Between the trimmed V and J ends, which lost 2 bases and 2 bases, there was a span of 7 bases. The germline V gene has CDR1 SNHLY and CDR2 FYNNEI. The CDR3 DNA sequence: TGTGCCAGCAGTGAATACAGGGGCAATCAGCCCCAGCATTTT. It specifies CASSEYRGNQPQHF.